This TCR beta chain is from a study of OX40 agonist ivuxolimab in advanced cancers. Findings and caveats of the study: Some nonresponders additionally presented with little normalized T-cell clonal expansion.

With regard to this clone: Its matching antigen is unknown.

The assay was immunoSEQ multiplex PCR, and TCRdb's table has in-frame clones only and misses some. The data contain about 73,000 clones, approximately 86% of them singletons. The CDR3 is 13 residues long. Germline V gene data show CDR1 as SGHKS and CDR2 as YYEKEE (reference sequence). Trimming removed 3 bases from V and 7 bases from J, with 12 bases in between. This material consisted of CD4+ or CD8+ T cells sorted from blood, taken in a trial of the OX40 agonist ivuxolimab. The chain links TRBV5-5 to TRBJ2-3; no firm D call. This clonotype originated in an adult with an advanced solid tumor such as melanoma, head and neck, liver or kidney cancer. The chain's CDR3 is CASSSEDGYTQYF. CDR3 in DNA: TGTGCCAGCAGCTCTGAGGACGGTTATACGCAGTATTTT. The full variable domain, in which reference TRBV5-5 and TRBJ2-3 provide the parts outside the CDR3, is DAGVTQSPTHLIKTRGQQVTLRCSPISGHKSVSWYQQVLGQGPQFIFQYYEKEERGRGNFPDRFSARQFPNYSSELNVNALLLGDSALYLCASSSEDGYTQYFGPGTRLTVL.